This T cell receptor beta chain appears in the sequencing data of a study of CD8 T cells in ankylosing spondylitis. Study-wide results and caveats: Within ankylosing spondylitis blood, a TCR beta motif made up of eight highly homologous variants appeared to be characteristic.

Germline CDR1 is MDHEN and CDR2 is SYDVKM. The CDR3 loop spans 16 amino acids. Trimming took 2 bases from V and 7 from J, leaving 17 bases between them. TCRdb itself ran the 5' RACE reads through MiXCR, one entry per CDR3 protein. The data show around 770,000 distinct CDR3 sequences, about an eighth seen once. For this clonotype: Its antigen is unidentified.

The chain links TRBV28 to TRBJ1-4, with D perhaps matching TRBD1 (5 bases). Material: blood, either unsorted or a sorted T cell fraction (not recorded which). The sequence was collected from a male donor with ankylosing spondylitis. The DNA of the CDR3 is TGTGCCAGCAGTTTACCCCTCGGGCAGGGAAGTGAAAAACTGTTTTTT. It translates to CASSLPLGQGSEKLFF.